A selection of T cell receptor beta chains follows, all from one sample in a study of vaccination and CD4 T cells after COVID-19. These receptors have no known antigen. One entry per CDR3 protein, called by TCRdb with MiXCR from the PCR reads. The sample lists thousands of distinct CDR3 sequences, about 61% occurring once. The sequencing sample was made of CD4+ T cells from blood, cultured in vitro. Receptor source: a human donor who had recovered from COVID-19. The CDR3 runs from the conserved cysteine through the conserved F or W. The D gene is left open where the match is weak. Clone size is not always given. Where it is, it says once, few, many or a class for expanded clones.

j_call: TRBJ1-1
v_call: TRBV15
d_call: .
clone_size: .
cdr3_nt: TGTGCCACCAAATGGGGGCCGGATACTGAAGCTTTCTTT
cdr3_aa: CATKWGPDTEAFF

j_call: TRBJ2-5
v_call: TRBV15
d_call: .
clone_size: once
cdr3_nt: TGTGCCACCAGCAGGGATTTAGAGACCCAGTACTTC
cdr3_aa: CATSRDLETQYF

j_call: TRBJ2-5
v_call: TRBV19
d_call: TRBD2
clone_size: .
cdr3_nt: TGTGCCAGTAGTATCTCAGTGGGAGGGGAGAAGACCCAGTACTTC
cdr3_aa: CASSISVGGEKTQYF

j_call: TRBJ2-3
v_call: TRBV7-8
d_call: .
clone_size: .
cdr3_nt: TGTGCCAGCAGCTTAGACGGGGGAAGATCCACAGATACGCAGTATTTT
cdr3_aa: CASSLDGGRSTDTQYF

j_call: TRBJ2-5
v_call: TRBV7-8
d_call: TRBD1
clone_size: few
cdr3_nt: TGTGCCAGCAGTCCGGGGACAGGTCAAGAGACCCAGTACTTC
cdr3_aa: CASSPGTGQETQYF

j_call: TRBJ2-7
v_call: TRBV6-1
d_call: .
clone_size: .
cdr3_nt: TGTGCCAGCAGCAAGGAGAGGGGCTCCACCTACGAGCAGTACTTC
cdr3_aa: CASSKERGSTYEQYF

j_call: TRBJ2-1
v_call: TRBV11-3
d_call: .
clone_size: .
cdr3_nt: TGTGCCAGCAGCTTAGAGGGAGCGGCCTCCTACAATGAGCAGTTCTTC
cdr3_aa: CASSLEGAASYNEQFF

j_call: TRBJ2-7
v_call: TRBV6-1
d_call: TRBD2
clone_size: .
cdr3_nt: TGTGCCAGCAGGAAAAGCGGGAGCCCTGGGGAGCAGTACTTC
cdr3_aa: CASRKSGSPGEQYF

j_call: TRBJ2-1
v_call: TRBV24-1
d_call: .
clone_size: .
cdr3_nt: TGTGCCACCAGTGACGGTGACAGTTACAATGAGCAGTTCTTC
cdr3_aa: CATSDGDSYNEQFF

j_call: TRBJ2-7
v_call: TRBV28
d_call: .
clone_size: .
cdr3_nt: TGTGCCAGCAGTTTATTGTCCGGGGAAACAACCTACGAGCAGTACTTC
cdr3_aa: CASSLLSGETTYEQYF

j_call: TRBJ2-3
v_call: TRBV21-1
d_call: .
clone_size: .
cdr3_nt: TGTGCCAGCAGCAAAGGGGGGCCTAGCGGCCCTAGCACAGATACGCAGTATTTT
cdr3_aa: CASSKGGPSGPSTDTQYF

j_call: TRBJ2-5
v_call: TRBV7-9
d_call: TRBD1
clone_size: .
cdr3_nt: TGTGCCAGCAGCCCTGGACAGGGGTCCCAAGAGACCCAGTACTTC
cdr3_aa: CASSPGQGSQETQYF

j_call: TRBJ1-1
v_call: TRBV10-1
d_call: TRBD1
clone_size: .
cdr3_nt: TGCGCCAGTGAGGGGCGGGGAACAGGGGGGAACACTGAAGCTTTCTTT
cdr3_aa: CASEGRGTGGNTEAFF

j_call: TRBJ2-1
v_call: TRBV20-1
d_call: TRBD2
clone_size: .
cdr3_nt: TGCAGTACACCCGGGACTAGCGGATACAATGAGCAGTTCTTC
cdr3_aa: CSTPGTSGYNEQFF